This T cell receptor (beta chain) was retrieved from a study of T-cell memory formation after mild COVID-19. MiXCR, applied by TCRdb to the 5' RACE reads, yields one record per CDR3 protein. The sample has hundreds of thousands of distinct CDR3 sequences; roughly 25% are singletons. The sequenced sample consisted of PBMCs or a T cell subset sorted from them (not recorded which). The sequence was collected from an adult woman who had mild COVID-19 (a few samples of this study predate the infection). Cell type and time point are not known.

The CDR3 nucleotides read TGCGCCAGCAAGGTGGGACAAGAGGGCCTATATGAGCAGTTCTTC. Its translation is CASKVGQEGLYEQFF. The chain employs TRBV5-1 and TRBJ2-1, with D perhaps matching TRBD1 (6 bases). The germline gives CDR1 SGHRS, CDR2 YFSETQ. This CDR3 spans 15 amino acids. The V gene lost 6 bases and the J gene lost 8 bases, with 21 bases spanning the gap.